This TCR beta chain was captured in a study of shared clonotypes between healthy human individuals. Profiled with immunoSEQ multiplex PCR; TCRdb holds only in-frame clones, not every one. The data show fewer than 2.5 million clones, approximately 93% seen once. Sequencing input: naive CD4+ T cells from PBMCs. Specified subset: CD45RA+ positively selected. The TCR originated in a man younger than 35 in good health. Some clones in this sample may be carry-over from other donors' samples.

CDR3 nucleotide sequence: TGTGCCAGCAGTCAGACAGGGGCTGGGGCCAACGTCCTGACTTTC. This sequence encodes CASSQTGAGANVLTF. The chain carries TRBV6-5 and TRBJ2-6; TRBD1 matches 8 bases. J gave up 2 bases and V 5 bases, and 2 bases lay outside the gene matches. CDR3 length: 15 residues. Per the germline V gene, CDR1 is MNHEY and CDR2 is SVGAGI.